The T cell receptor (beta chain) described here comes from a study of T cell responses to AZD1222 COVID-19 vaccine. The CDR3 runs 15 residues. Germline lookup yields CDR1 SGHKS and CDR2 YYEKEE (reference sequence). V lost 0 bases to trimming and J lost 8 bases, with 15 bases between them. Produced via immunoSEQ multiplex PCR; TCRdb's table is partial and in-frame only. Of over 100,000 clones in the sample, roughly 90% were seen once. The J gene is TRBJ2-1, the V gene TRBV5-5; D is possibly TRBD2 (5 bases). The source was peripheral blood, collected on day 0 of AZD1222 vaccination. The receptor was derived from an adult in good health. CDR3 region: CASSLGGNDLYEQFF. CDR3 sequence (DNA): TGTGCCAGCAGCTTGGGAGGGAATGATTTGTATGAGCAGTTCTTC.